This entry features one TCR beta chain sequence. Its antigen is still unknown. The germline V gene encodes CDR1 LGHNA and CDR2 YNFKEQ. The V end was cut by 3 bases, the J end by 13 bases, with 24 bases between. This CDR3 is built from 15 residues. Sequencing used immunoSEQ multiplex PCR; TCRdb keeps in-frame clones, though not all of them. The sample comprises 45,000 or so clones, 65% to 90% of which are singletons, and around 29% rests with the top ten. Time point specified: baseline pretreatment blood. The sample's treatment: 15 Gy SBRT to primary tumor, nephrectomy 4 weeks later. This record comes from a study of radiation and T cells in renal cell carcinoma. Study-wide points: Top tumor clonotypes rose in blood 2 weeks post-radiation, then contracted.

The sequences come from blood, collected from a patient whose treatment included radiotherapy and nephrectomy. This receptor was identified in a woman in her 70s with renal cell carcinoma. The rearrangement links TRBV4-2 to TRBJ1-1; weak D call: TRBD1 (6 bases). The CDR3 DNA follows: TGTGCCAGCAGCCAGTCCGTACAGGGTCCCTCGAAGGTTTTCTTT. It encodes CASSQSVQGPSKVFF.